A selection of T cell receptor beta chains follows, all from one sample in a study of T cell responses to AZD1222 COVID-19 vaccine. TCRdb keeps only in-frame clones here, not all; method: immunoSEQ multiplex PCR. The repertoire holds about 110,000 clones, with about 90% as singletons. This specimen consisted of peripheral blood, obtained 28 days after the second AZD1222 dose. Receptors were obtained from an adult who received the AZD1222 COVID-19 vaccine. CDR3s include the opening cysteine and the closing phenylalanine or tryptophan. The D gene is left open where the match is weak. Part of the rows lack a size; the others show once, few, many or a class for expanded clones.

clone size	V gene	D gene	J gene	CDR3 protein	CDR3 DNA
NA	TRBV3-1/TRBV3-2	TRBD2	TRBJ2-1	CASSPGLAGDGEQFF	TGTGCCAGCAGCCCTGGACTAGCGGGAGATGGGGAGCAGTTCTTC
few	TRBV7-6	NA	TRBJ1-1	CASSSRANTEAFF	TGTGCCAGCAGCTCCCGGGCTAACACTGAAGCTTTCTTT
NA	TRBV27	NA	TRBJ2-7	CASRPTQGIGQYF	TGTGCCAGCAGGCCTACCCAGGGGATAGGGCAGTACTTC
NA	TRBV7-6	NA	TRBJ1-2	CASSLERTPNYGYTF	TGTGCCAGCAGCTTAGAACGGACACCTAACTATGGCTACACCTTC
NA	TRBV6-5	NA	TRBJ1-1	CASRLQGSEAFF	TGTGCCAGCCGCTTGCAGGGGTCTGAAGCTTTCTTT
NA	TRBV6-5	TRBD1	TRBJ1-1	CASRATTGITEAFF	TGTGCCAGCAGAGCCACGACAGGGATCACTGAAGCTTTCTTT
few	TRBV7-8	NA	TRBJ1-3	CASSLTGTGNTIYF	TGTGCCAGCAGCCTCACAGGGACTGGGAACACCATATATTTT
NA	TRBV5-6	NA	TRBJ1-1	CASSPWGYTEAFF	TGTGCCAGCAGCCCCTGGGGGTACACTGAAGCTTTCTTT
NA	TRBV11-3	NA	TRBJ2-5	CASSLVGGEVETQYF	TGTGCCAGCAGCTTAGTTGGGGGAGAGGTAGAGACCCAGTACTTC
NA	TRBV12-3/TRBV12-4	NA	TRBJ1-2	CASSSGRSYGYTF	TGTGCCAGCAGCTCCGGACGGTCCTATGGCTACACCTTC
NA	TRBV3-1/TRBV3-2	NA	TRBJ1-5	CASSQNSNQPQHF	TGTGCCAGCAGCCAGAATAGCAATCAGCCCCAGCATTTT
NA	TRBV24-1	NA	TRBJ1-2	CATSDFSTNYGYTF	TGTGCCACCAGTGATTTTTCTACCAACTATGGCTACACCTTC
NA	TRBV5-1	TRBD1	TRBJ2-7	CASSPGDRDSCYF	TGCGCCAGCAGCCCCGGGGACAGGGACTCTTGCTACTTC
NA	TRBV29-1	NA	TRBJ2-7	CSVEARSSYEQYF	TGCAGCGTTGAAGCCAGGTCCTCCTACGAGCAGTACTTC
once	TRBV28	NA	TRBJ2-5	CASSLFKTQYF	TGTGCCAGCAGTTTATTTAAGACCCAGTACTTC
NA	TRBV7-9	NA	TRBJ1-5	CASSNGVSQPQHF	TGTGCCAGCAGTAATGGGGTTAGTCAGCCCCAGCATTTT
NA	TRBV14	NA	TRBJ2-1	CASSRLENEQFF	TGTGCCAGCAGCCGCCTAGAGAATGAGCAGTTCTTC
NA	TRBV4-1	TRBD1	TRBJ1-2	CASSQATGVGYGYTF	TGCGCCAGCAGCCAAGCGACAGGGGTAGGCTATGGCTACACCTTC
NA	TRBV28	NA	TRBJ2-7	CASSLRGGTATYEQYF	TGTGCCAGCAGTTTAAGGGGCGGGACGGCCACCTACGAGCAGTACTTC
NA	TRBV19	NA	TRBJ1-2	CASSTSDRLYGYTF	TGTGCCAGTAGTACCTCGGACAGACTCTATGGCTACACCTTC
NA	TRBV29-1	NA	TRBJ1-1	CSVPGPAVNTEAFF	TGCAGCGTTCCAGGACCGGCAGTAAACACTGAAGCTTTCTTT
NA	TRBV4-3	TRBD1	TRBJ1-4	CASSQAHKGQDEKLFF	TGCGCCAGCAGCCAAGCCCATAAGGGACAGGATGAAAAACTGTTTTTT